This TCR beta chain is drawn from a study of type 1 regulatory T cells. Across the study: An in vitro protocol generated T-allo10, a Tr1-enriched, alloantigen-specific CD4 T cell product.

The CDR3 sequence is 14 residues long. Germline V gene lookup returns CDR1 DFQATT and CDR2 SNEGSKA (reference sequence). V lost 3 bases and J lost 1; bases outside the gene matches: 4. TCRdb processed the reads anew with MiXCR; each CDR3 protein has one entry. The sample has some 90,000 distinct CDR3 sequences, 25% to 40% seen once. This sequence originates from a human donor in good health. The source material was CD4+ T cells, either the whole sample or a sorted fraction (not recorded which). The genes are TRBV20-1 and TRBJ1-1, with TRBD1 matching 8 bases. CDR3 sequence: CSASPGQENTEAFF. CDR3 DNA: TGCAGTGCTAGTCCGGGACAGGAGAACACTGAAGCTTTCTTT.